This T cell receptor (beta chain) was sequenced in a study of CD8 T cells in Susac syndrome. Random hexamers were used to reverse transcribe an amount of about 0.45 to 1 ug RNA. TCRdb fed the immunoSEQ multiplex PCR reads into MiXCR, producing one record per CDR3 protein. The sample yields 70,000 to 100,000 distinct CDR3 sequences, roughly 95% seen once. The CDR3 is made up of 14 amino acids. Germline lookup yields CDR1 MNHEY and CDR2 SMNVEV (reference sequence). V was clipped by 2 bases and J by 6 bases, with 11 bases between them. The receptor was isolated from a human donor with Susac syndrome. The gene calls are TRBV27 and TRBJ2-1; D remains ambiguous. The sequenced material came from CD8+ T cells from PBMCs. The CDR3 region is CASSLGHGSNEQFF. CDR3 bases: TGTGCCAGCAGTTTAGGTCACGGGTCCAATGAGCAGTTCTTC.